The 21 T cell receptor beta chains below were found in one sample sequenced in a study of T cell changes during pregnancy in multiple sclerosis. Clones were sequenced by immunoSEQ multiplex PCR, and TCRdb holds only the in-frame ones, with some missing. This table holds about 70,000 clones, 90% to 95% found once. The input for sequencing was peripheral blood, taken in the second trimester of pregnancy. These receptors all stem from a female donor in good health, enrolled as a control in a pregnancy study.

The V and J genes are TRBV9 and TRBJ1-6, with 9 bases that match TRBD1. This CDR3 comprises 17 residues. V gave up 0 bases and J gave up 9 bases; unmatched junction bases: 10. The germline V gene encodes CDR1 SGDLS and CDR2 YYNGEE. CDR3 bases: TGTGCCAGCAGCGTAGAGAGTCCGGGACAGGGAGGTTCACCCCTCCACTTT. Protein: CASSVESPGQGGSPLHF. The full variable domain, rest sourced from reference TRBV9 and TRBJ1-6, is DSGVTQTPKHLITATGQRVTLRCSPRSGDLSVYWYQQSLDQGLQFLIQYYNGEERAKGNILERFSAQQFPDLHSELNLSSLELGDSALYFCASSVESPGQGGSPLHFGNGTRLTVT.

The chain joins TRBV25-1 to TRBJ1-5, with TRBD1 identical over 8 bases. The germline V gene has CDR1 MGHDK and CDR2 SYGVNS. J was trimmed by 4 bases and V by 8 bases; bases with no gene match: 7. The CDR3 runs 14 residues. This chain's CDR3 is CASPDRGWNQPQHF. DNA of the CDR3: TGTGCCAGCCCAGACAGGGGATGGAATCAGCCCCAGCATTTT.

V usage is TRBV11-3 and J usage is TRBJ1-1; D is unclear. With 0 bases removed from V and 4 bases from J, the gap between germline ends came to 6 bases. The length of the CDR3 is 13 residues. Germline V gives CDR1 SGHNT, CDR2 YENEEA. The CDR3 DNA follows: TGTGCCAGCAGCTTAGATCGAGGCACTGAAGCTTTCTTT. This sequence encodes CASSLDRGTEAFF.

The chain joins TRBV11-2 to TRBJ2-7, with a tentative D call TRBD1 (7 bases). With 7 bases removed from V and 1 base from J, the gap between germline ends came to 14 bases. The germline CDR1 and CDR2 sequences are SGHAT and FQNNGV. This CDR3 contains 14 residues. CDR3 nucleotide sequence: TGTGCCAGCACCCGCGGGACAGTGTCCTACGAGCAGTACTTC. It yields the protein CASTRGTVSYEQYF.

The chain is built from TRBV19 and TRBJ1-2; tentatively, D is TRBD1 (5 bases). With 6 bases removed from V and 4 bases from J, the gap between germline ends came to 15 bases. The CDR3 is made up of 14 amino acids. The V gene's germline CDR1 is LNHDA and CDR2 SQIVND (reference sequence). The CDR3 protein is CASSWQGSTYGYTF. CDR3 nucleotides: TGTGCCAGTAGCTGGCAGGGATCGACCTATGGCTACACCTTC.

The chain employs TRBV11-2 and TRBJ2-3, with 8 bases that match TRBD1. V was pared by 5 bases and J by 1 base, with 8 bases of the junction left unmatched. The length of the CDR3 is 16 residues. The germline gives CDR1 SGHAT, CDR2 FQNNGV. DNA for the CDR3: TGTGCCAGCAGCGGACAGACAGGGGCTCGCACAGATACGCAGTATTTT. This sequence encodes CASSGQTGARTDTQYF.

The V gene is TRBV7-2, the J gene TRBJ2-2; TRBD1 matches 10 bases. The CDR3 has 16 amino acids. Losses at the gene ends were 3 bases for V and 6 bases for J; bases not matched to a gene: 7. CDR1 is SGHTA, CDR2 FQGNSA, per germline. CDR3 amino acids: CASSLVTGTGAGELFF. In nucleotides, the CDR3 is TGTGCCAGCAGCTTGGTGACCGGGACAGGGGCCGGGGAGCTGTTTTTT. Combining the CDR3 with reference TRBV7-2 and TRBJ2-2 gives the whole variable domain GAGVSQSPSNKVTEKGKDVELRCDPISGHTALYWYRQSLGQGLEFLIYFQGNSAPDKSGLPSDRFSAERTGGSVSTLTIQRTQQEDSAVYLCASSLVTGTGAGELFFGEGSRLTVL.

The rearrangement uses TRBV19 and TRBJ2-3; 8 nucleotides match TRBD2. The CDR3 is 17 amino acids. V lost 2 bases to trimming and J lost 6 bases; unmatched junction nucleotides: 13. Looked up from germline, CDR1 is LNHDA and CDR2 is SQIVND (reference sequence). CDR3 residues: CASSIRWTSPPGDTQYF. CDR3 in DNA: TGTGCCAGTAGTATACGATGGACTAGCCCGCCGGGGGATACGCAGTATTTT.

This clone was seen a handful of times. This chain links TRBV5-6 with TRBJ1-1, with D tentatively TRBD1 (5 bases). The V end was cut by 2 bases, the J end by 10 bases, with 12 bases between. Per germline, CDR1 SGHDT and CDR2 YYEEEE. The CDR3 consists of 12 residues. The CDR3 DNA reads TGTGCCAGCAGCTTACTCAGGGATGCAGCTTTCTTT. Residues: CASSLLRDAAFF.

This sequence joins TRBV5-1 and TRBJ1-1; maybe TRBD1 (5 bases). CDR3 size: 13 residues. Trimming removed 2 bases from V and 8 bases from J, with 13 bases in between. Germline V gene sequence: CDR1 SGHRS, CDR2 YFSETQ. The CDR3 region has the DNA TGCGCCAGCAGCTTTATTAGGGACTCCGAAGCTTTCTTT. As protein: CASSFIRDSEAFF.

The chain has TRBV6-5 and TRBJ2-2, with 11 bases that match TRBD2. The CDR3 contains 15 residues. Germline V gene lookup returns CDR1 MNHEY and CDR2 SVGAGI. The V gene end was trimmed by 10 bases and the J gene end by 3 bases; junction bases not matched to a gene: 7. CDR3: CATRGLAADTGELFF. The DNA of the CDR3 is TGTGCCACACGGGGACTAGCGGCCGACACCGGGGAGCTGTTTTTT.

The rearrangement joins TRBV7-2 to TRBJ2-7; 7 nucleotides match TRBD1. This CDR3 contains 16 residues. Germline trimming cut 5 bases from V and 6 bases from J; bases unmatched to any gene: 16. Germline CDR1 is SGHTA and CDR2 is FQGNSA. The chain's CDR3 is CASSPEVGGNQGEQYF. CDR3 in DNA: TGTGCCAGCAGCCCTGAGGTAGGGGGCAACCAAGGCGAGCAGTACTTC. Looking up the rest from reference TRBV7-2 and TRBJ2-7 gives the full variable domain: GAGVSQSPSNKVTEKGKDVELRCDPISGHTALYWYRQSLGQGLEFLIYFQGNSAPDKSGLPSDRFSAERTGGSVSTLTIQRTQQEDSAVYLCASSPEVGGNQGEQYFGPGTRLTVT.

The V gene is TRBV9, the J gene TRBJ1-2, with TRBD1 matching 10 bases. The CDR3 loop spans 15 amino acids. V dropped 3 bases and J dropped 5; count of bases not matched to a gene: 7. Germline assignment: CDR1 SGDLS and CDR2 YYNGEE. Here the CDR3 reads CASSATGGLGYGYTF. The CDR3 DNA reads TGTGCCAGCAGCGCGACAGGGGGCCTTGGTTATGGCTACACCTTC.

This CDR3 reads CASSLLLQGSYEQYF. CDR3 DNA sequence: TGTGCCAGCAGCTTACTCCTACAGGGGTCTTACGAGCAGTACTTC. This chain links TRBV7-9 with TRBJ2-7, with 7 bases that match TRBD1. The junction had 8 bases not matched to a gene; V was cut back by 2 bases and J by 4 bases. The CDR3 spans 15 residues. Germline lookup yields CDR1 SEHNR and CDR2 FQNEAQ (reference sequence).

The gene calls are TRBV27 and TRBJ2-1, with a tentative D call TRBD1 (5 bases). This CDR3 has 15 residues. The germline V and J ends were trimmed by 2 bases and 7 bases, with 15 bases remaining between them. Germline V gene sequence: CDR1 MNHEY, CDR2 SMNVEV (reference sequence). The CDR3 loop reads CASSLGQGKGNEQFF. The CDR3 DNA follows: TGTGCCAGCAGTTTAGGGCAGGGAAAGGGGAATGAGCAGTTCTTC.

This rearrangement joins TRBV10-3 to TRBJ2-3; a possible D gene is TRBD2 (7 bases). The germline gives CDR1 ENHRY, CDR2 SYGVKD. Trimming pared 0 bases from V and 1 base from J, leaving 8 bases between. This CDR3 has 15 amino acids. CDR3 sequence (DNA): TGTGCCATCAGTGAGTCAGGGGGGGGCACAGATACGCAGTATTTT. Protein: CAISESGGGTDTQYF.

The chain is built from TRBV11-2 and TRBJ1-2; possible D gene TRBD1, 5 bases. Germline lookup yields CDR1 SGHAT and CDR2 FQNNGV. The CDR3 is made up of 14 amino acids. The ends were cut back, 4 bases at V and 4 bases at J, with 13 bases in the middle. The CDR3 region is CASSSQTERYGYTF. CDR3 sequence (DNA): TGTGCCAGCAGCTCCCAGACAGAGCGCTATGGCTACACCTTC. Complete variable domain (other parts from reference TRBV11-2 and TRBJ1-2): EAGVAQSPRYKIIEKRQSVAFWCNPISGHATLYWYQQILGQGPKLLIQFQNNGVVDDSQLPKDRFSAERLKGVDSTLKIQPAKLEDSAVYLCASSSQTERYGYTFGSGTRLTVV.

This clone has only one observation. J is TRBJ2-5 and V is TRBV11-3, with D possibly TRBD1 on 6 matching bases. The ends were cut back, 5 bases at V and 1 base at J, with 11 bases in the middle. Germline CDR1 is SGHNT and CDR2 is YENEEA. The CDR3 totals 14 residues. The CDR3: CASSLSGAQETQYF. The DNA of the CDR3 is TGTGCCAGCAGCCTCTCAGGGGCCCAAGAGACCCAGTACTTC.

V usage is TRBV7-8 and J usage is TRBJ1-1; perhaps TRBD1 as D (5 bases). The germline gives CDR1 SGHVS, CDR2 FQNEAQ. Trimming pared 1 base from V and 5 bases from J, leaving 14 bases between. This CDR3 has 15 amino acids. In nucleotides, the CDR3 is TGTGCCAGCAGCTTAGAAAGAACAGGCGGTACTGAAGCTTTCTTT. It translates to CASSLERTGGTEAFF.

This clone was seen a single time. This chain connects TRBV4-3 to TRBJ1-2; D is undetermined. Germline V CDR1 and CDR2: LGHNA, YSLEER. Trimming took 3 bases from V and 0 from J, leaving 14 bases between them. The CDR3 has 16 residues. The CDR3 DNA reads TGCGCCAGCAGCCAGGAGGTCGGAGGGACTAACTATGGCTACACCTTC. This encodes CASSQEVGGTNYGYTF.

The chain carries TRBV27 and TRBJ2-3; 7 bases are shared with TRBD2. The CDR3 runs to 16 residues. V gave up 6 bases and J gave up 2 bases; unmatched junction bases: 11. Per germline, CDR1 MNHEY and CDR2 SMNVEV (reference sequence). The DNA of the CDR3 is TGTGCCAGCAGGCCCCCAGTTCGGGGGGACACAGATACGCAGTATTTT. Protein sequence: CASRPPVRGDTDTQYF.